This TCR beta chain comes out of a study of Ad26.COV2.S vaccination and SARS-CoV-2 variants. Profiled with immunoSEQ multiplex PCR; TCRdb holds only in-frame clones, not every one. The sample includes roughly 410,000 clones, about 80% seen only once; the top ten take just under 7.5%. Trimming pared 5 bases from V and 7 bases from J, leaving 17 bases between. Germline V gene lookup returns CDR1 PRHDT and CDR2 FYEKMQ (reference sequence). CDR3 length equals 14 residues. Treatment of the sample: around 19 received Ad26.COV2.S at low or high dose, single or two shots; about 5 received placebo; per-sample allocation not given. Sampling was performed 63 days after the first vaccine or placebo injection.

The TCR comes from a person aged 18-65 years who received the Ad26.COV2.S COVID-19 vaccine or a placebo. The starting material was peripheral blood, obtained in a trial of Ad26.COV2.S vaccine versus placebo. This chain uses TRBV13 with TRBJ2-5, with D perhaps TRBD1 (5 bases). The CDR3 DNA reads TGTGCCAGCAGCCAAGGGGCCCCCCCGGGGACCCAGTACTTC. Translation: CASSQGAPPGTQYF.